This is a list of T cell receptor beta chains from one sample in a study of CD8 T cells in ankylosing spondylitis. TCRdb ran MiXCR on the 5' RACE reads and lists one entry per CDR3 protein. Among fewer than 130,000 distinct CDR3 sequences listed, less than 25% were seen once. The source material was synovial fluid, either unsorted or a sorted T cell fraction (not recorded which). The receptors shown here come from a male donor with ankylosing spondylitis. The CDR3 runs from the conserved cysteine through the conserved F or W. D genes are given only for firm matches. Size tells how often a clone was seen (once, few, many) or the class of an expanded clone, and some rows leave it out.

cdr3_nt: TGTGCCAGCAGCTTAGATGGGCCTACCGAGCAGTACTTC; cdr3_aa: CASSLDGPTEQYF; clone_size: NA; v_call: TRBV7-9; j_call: TRBJ2-7; d_call: NA
cdr3_nt: TGCAGTGCGCCAGTCGGCGGGGGGCGAGAGACCCAGTACTTC; cdr3_aa: CSAPVGGGRETQYF; clone_size: many; v_call: TRBV20-1; j_call: TRBJ2-5; d_call: TRBD2
cdr3_nt: TGTGCCAGCAGTGCTGACCTTAATACCTACAATGAGCAGTTCTTC; cdr3_aa: CASSADLNTYNEQFF; clone_size: few; v_call: TRBV25-1; j_call: TRBJ2-1; d_call: NA
cdr3_nt: TGTGCCAGCAGTGGAACAGGGGATGGCTACACCTTC; cdr3_aa: CASSGTGDGYTF; clone_size: few; v_call: TRBV25-1; j_call: TRBJ1-2; d_call: TRBD1
cdr3_nt: TGTGCCAGCAGTGGGGCGGGAGGGCCGCGAAATGAGCAGTTCTTC; cdr3_aa: CASSGAGGPRNEQFF; clone_size: NA; v_call: TRBV2; j_call: TRBJ2-1; d_call: TRBD2
cdr3_nt: TGCGCCAGCAGAATGACCCAAGGCTCTGAAGCTTTCTTT; cdr3_aa: CASRMTQGSEAFF; clone_size: few; v_call: TRBV5-1; j_call: TRBJ1-1; d_call: NA
cdr3_nt: TGTGCCAGCAGTGAAGCGGGCAGTCCTGAAAAACTGTTTTTT; cdr3_aa: CASSEAGSPEKLFF; clone_size: few; v_call: TRBV6-1; j_call: TRBJ1-4; d_call: NA
cdr3_nt: TGTGCCAGCGGGGTAGCGGGAGGAAGCAATGAGCAGTTCTTC; cdr3_aa: CASGVAGGSNEQFF; clone_size: many; v_call: TRBV6-1; j_call: TRBJ2-1; d_call: TRBD2
cdr3_nt: TGCAGTGCTAGAGGGACTAGCGGAGATACGCAGTATTTT; cdr3_aa: CSARGTSGDTQYF; clone_size: NA; v_call: TRBV20-1; j_call: TRBJ2-3; d_call: TRBD2
cdr3_nt: TGTGCCAGCAGTTTGGGCACAGGGCCTCGGGACACAAGAGATACGCAGTATTTT; cdr3_aa: CASSLGTGPRDTRDTQYF; clone_size: NA; v_call: TRBV12-3/TRBV12-4; j_call: TRBJ2-3; d_call: NA